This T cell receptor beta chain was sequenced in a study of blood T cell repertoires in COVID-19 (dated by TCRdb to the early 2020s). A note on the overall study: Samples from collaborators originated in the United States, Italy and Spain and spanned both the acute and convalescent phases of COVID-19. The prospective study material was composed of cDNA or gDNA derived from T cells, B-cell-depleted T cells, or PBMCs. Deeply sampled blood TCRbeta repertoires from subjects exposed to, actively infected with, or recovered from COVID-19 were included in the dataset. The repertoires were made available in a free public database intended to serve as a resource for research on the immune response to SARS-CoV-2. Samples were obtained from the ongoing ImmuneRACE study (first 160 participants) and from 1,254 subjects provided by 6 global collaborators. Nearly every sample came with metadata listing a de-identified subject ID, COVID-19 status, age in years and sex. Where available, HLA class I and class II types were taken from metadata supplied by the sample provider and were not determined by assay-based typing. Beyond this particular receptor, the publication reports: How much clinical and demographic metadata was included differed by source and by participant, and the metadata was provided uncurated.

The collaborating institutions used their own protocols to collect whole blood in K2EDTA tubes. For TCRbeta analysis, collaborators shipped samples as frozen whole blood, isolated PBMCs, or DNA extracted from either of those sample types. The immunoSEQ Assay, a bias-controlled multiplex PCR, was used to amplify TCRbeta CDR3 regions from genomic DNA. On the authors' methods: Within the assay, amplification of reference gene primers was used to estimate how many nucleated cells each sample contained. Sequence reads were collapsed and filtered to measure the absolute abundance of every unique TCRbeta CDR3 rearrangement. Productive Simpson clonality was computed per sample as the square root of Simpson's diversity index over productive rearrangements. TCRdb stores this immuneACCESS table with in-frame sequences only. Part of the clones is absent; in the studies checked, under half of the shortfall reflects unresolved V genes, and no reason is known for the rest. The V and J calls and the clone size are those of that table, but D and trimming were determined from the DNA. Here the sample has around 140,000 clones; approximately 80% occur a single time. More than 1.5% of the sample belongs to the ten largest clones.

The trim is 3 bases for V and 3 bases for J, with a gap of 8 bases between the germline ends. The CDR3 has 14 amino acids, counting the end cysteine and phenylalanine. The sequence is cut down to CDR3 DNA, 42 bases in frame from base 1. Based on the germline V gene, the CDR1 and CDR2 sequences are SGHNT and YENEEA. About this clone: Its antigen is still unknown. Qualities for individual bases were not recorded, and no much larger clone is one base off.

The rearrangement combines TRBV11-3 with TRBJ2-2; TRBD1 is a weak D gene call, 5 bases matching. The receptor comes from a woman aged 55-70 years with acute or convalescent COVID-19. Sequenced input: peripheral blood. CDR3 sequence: CASSLQGDTGELFF. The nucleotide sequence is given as TGTGCCAGCAGCTTGCAAGGGGACACCGGGGAGCTGTTTTTT.